One and the same sample provided the 14 T cell receptor beta chains below, sequenced in a study of cytomegalovirus exposure and HLA in healthy donors (dated by TCRdb to about 2017). The method was the immunoSEQ multiplex PCR assay. For the multiplex PCR, a mixture combining 60 forward primers for TCR Vbeta segments and 13 reverse primers for TCR Jbeta segments was used. TCRdb holds this immuneACCESS table with in-frame rearrangements only. Some clones are missing; in checked studies, unresolved V genes explain under half, and the rest has no known cause. Here the sample has around 250,000 clones; 70% to 90% occur a single time. Clones ranked in the top ten supply about 7.5% of the sample. The sequencing input was PBMCs. Every receptor here comes from a woman aged 55-69 years in good health and CMV-seropositive.

V and J are TRBV27 and TRBJ2-3, with 12 bases matching TRBD2. Germline values: CDR1 MNHEY, CDR2 SMNVEV (reference sequence). The CDR3 runs to 17 residues. The J segment lost 2 bases and the V segment lost 7 bases, leaving 10 bases of the junction unmatched. The CDR3 sequence is CASIGTSGQTSTDTQYF. Written as DNA, the CDR3 is TGTGCCAGCATTGGGACTAGCGGGCAAACTTCCACAGATACGCAGTATTTT.

This clone has a single count. At one end, the junction sequence differs from germline, possibly due to a read error. The V call is TRBV7-9, the J call TRBJ2-3; 9 nucleotides align to TRBD1. The CDR3 covers 12 residues. CDR1 and CDR2 (germline): SEHNR, FQNEAQ (reference sequence). CDR3 region: CSSSYRGLTQYF. The CDR3 DNA sequence: TGTTCCAGCAGCTACAGGGGGCTTACGCAGTATTTT.

This chain uses TRBV5-1 with TRBJ2-1; tentative D call: TRBD2 (7 bases). This CDR3 spans 11 amino acids. Germline-derived CDR1 and CDR2 are SGHRS and YFSETQ. Trimming shortened V by 5 bases and J by 12 bases, and 12 bases separated the two germline ends. CDR3 residues: CASSRGGGQFF. The CDR3 DNA reads TGCGCCAGCAGTAGGGGGGGTGGGCAGTTCTTC.

The chain employs TRBV11-2 and TRBJ2-1; D is uncertain. Germline CDR1 SGHAT, CDR2 FQNNGV. V dropped 0 bases and J dropped 10 bases, with 7 bases sitting between them. The CDR3 loop spans 12 amino acids. The DNA for the CDR3 is TGTGCCAGCAGCTTAGATCTTTCCGAGCAGTTCTTC. Its translation: CASSLDLSEQFF.

Notes on this clone: This specimen includes other DNA sequences encoding the same CDR3. The rearrangement joins TRBV6-5 to TRBJ1-2; possibly TRBD1 for D (5 bases). Germline V gene data show CDR1 as MNHEY and CDR2 as SVGAGI. With 0 bases removed from V and 8 bases from J, the gap between germline ends came to 10 bases. The CDR3 contains 13 residues. The CDR3 DNA reads as TGTGCCAGCAGTTACTCGGGGGGAGGCGGCTACACCTTC. This translates into CASSYSGGGGYTF.

The gene calls are TRBV28 and TRBJ1-4, with TRBD1 matching over 7 bases. The length of the CDR3 is 15 residues. CDR1 is MDHEN and CDR2 is SYDVKM in the germline V gene. V lost 5 bases, J lost 4 bases, and 7 bases stayed unmatched. CDR3 sequence (DNA): TGTGCCAGCAGTGATGGACAGGTCTTTAATGAAAAACTGTTTTTT. Encoded protein: CASSDGQVFNEKLFF.

This chain joins TRBV19 and TRBJ1-4; D may be TRBD1 (5 bases). V was shortened by 4 bases and J by 1 base, with 10 bases between the two germline ends. The CDR3 loop spans 15 amino acids. Germline V CDR1 and CDR2: LNHDA, SQIVND (reference sequence). The CDR3 spells CASSRTPGTNEKLFF. The CDR3 bases are TGTGCCAGTAGTAGGACACCCGGAACTAATGAAAAACTGTTTTTT.

The chain is built from TRBV5-1 and TRBJ2-3; 12 nucleotides agree with TRBD1. This CDR3 has 17 residues. V trimming: 3 bases; J trimming: 4 bases; junction bases outside the gene matches: 9. Per germline, CDR1 SGHRS and CDR2 YFSETQ. CDR3 coding DNA: TGCGCCAGCAGCTCGAAGTACTGGGACAGGGGGCCAGATACGCAGTATTTT. This gives the protein CASSSKYWDRGPDTQYF.

The V gene is TRBV6-1, the J gene TRBJ1-1, with D unclear. CDR3 size: 14 residues. Germline CDR1 MNHNS, CDR2 SASEGT. V lost 3 bases and J lost 1, with 9 bases in between. In DNA form, the CDR3 reads TGTGCCAGCAGTGAGCAGGCAAAGAACACTGAAGCTTTCTTT. This encodes CASSEQAKNTEAFF.

A word on this clone: The junction departs from germline at one end; a sequencing error may be responsible. This chain connects TRBV27 to TRBJ2-1, with a weak D call TRBD2 (6 bases). Looked up from germline, CDR1 is MNHEY and CDR2 is SMNVEV (reference sequence). There are 12 residues in the CDR3. Here the CDR3 DNA reads TGTGCCAGCAGTTTATCCCGCGGGACCTGGGTCTTC. Its translation is CASSLSRGTWVF.

The chain has TRBV6-1 and TRBJ1-5; D may be TRBD1 (5 bases). Per the germline V gene, CDR1 is MNHNS and CDR2 is SASEGT. Trimming cost V 5 bases and J 3 bases, with 14 bases left between them. CDR3 length equals 15 residues. CDR3: CASSNDSLVNQPQHF. CDR3 DNA: TGTGCCAGCAGTAACGACAGCCTAGTCAATCAGCCCCAGCATTTT.

This clone was seen a handful of times. The chain uses TRBV28 and TRBJ2-2; tentative D call: TRBD2 (5 bases). Trimming pared 4 bases from V and 4 bases from J, leaving 19 bases between. This CDR3 contains 17 residues. Per the germline V gene, CDR1 is MDHEN and CDR2 is SYDVKM. DNA of the CDR3: TGTGCCAGCAGTTCGAGGACTCGAGCGTCTTTCACCGGGGAGCTGTTTTTT. It yields the protein CASSSRTRASFTGELFF. Full variable domain (missing parts from reference TRBV28 and TRBJ2-2): DVKVTQSSRYLVKRTGEKVFLECVQDMDHENMFWYRQDPGLGLRLIYFSYDVKMKEKGDIPEGYSVSREKKERFSLILESASTNQTSMYLCASSSRTRASFTGELFFGEGSRLTVL.

This clone has a single count. V gene TRBV11-2 combines with J gene TRBJ2-1; no firm D call. The CDR3 runs 16 residues. Germline V gene lookup returns CDR1 SGHAT and CDR2 FQNNGV. V was cut by 1 base and J by 2 bases, with 12 bases left in between. The CDR3: CASSLAPDSTYNEQFF. DNA of the CDR3: TGTGCCAGCAGCTTAGCCCCGGATAGCACCTACAATGAGCAGTTCTTC.

This chain uses TRBV7-9 with TRBJ1-5; 9 bases are shared with TRBD1. CDR1 and CDR2 from the germline V gene are SEHNR and FQNEAQ (reference sequence). Losses at the gene ends were 0 bases for V and 0 bases for J; bases not matched to a gene: 3. The length of the CDR3 is 17 residues. CDR3 loop: CASSLAGTGISNQPQHF. The DNA of the CDR3 is TGTGCCAGCAGCTTAGCCGGGACAGGGATTAGCAATCAGCCCCAGCATTTT.